This T cell receptor beta chain was documented in a study of T-cell reconstitution after alpha-beta-depleted transplantation in children. The authors prepared the TCRbeta library with unique molecular identifiers. Each CDR3 protein gets one entry after TCRdb re-called the PCR reads with MiXCR. This sample has around 100,000 distinct CDR3 sequences, with about 6.8% found just once. The CDR3 sequence is 13 residues long. Trimming stripped 6 bases from V and 0 bases from J, with 8 bases between. Points from the study as a whole: Where alpha-beta T cells came from about two months after transplant was reportedly several hundred expanded graft clones. From newly produced T cells came most of the T-cell counts and diversity one year after transplant. The origin of high day-60 TCRbeta diversity in some patients lay in surviving recipient T cells and thymic progenitors.

The table lists this clonotype with many counts. Its target is not known. The J gene is TRBJ1-1, the V gene TRBV12-3 or TRBV12-4; D not certain. The origin of this receptor is a boy under 10 years old with acute lymphoblastic leukemia, due to receive a stem cell transplant. The specimen was PBMCs, collected before TCRalphabeta/CD19-depleted stem cell transplant. CDR3 loop: CASRLPMNTEAFF. The CDR3 DNA is TGTGCCAGCAGACTCCCGATGAACACTGAAGCTTTCTTT.